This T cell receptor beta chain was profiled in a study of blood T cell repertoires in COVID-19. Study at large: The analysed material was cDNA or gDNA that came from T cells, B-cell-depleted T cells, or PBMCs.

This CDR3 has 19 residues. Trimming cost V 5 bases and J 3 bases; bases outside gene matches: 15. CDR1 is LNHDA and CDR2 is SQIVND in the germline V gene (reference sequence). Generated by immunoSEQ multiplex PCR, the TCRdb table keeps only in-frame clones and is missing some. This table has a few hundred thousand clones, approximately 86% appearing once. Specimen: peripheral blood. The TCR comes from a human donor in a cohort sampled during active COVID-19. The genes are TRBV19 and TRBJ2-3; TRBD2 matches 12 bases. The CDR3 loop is CASSYRLAGGYEGTDTQYF. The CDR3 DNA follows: TGTGCCAGTAGTTATCGTCTAGCGGGAGGGTATGAAGGAACAGATACGCAGTATTTT.